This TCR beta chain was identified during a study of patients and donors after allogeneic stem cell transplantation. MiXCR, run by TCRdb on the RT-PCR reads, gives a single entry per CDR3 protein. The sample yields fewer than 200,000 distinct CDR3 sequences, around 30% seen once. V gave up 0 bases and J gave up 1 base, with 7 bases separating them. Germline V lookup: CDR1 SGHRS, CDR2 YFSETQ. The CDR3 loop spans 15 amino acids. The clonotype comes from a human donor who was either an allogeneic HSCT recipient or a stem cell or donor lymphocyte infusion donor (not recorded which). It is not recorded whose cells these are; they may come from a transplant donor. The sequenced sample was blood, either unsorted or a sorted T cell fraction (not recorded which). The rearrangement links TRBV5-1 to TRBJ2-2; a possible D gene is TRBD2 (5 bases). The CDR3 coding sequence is TGCGCCAGCAGCTTGGCCAGCGGGAACACCGGGGAGCTGTTTTTT. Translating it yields CASSLASGNTGELFF.